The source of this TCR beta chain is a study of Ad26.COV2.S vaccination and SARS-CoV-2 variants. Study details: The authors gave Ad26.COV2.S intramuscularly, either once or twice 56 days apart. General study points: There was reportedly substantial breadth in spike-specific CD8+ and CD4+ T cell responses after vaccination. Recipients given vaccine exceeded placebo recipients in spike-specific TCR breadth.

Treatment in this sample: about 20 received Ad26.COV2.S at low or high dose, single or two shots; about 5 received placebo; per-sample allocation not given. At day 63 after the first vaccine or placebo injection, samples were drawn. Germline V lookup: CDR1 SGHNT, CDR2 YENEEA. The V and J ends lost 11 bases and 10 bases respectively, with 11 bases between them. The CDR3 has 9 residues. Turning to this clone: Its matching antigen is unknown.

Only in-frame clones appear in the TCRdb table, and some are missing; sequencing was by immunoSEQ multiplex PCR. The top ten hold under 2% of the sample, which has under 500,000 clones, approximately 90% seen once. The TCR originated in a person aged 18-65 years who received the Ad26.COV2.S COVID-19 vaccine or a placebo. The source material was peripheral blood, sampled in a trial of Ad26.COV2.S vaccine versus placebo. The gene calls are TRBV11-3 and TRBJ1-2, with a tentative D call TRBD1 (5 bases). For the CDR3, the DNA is TGTGCCTTCCCCAGGGACTACACCTTC. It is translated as CAFPRDYTF.